These 2 T cell receptor beta chains share one sample of origin, sequenced in a study of shared clonotypes between healthy human individuals. Naivety among CD8 cells was defined by CD45RO negativity and positive CCR7 selection, thereby excluding terminally differentiated effector memory CD45RA+ cells. The assay was immunoSEQ multiplex PCR, and TCRdb's table has in-frame clones only and misses some. The data show about 1.9 million clones, over 85% seen once. The specimen sequenced was naive CD8+ T cells from PBMCs. The source of these receptors is a man aged 18 to 30 in good health. Some clones in this sample may be carry-over from other donors' samples.

The genes are TRBV18 and TRBJ2-7; no clear D gene. V lost 3 bases to trimming and J lost 4 bases, with 13 bases between them. CDR3 size: 14 residues. The V gene's germline CDR1 is KGHSH and CDR2 LQKENI. In nucleotides, the CDR3 is TGTGCCAGCTCACCCCTAGACAAGGTATACGAGCAGTACTTC. This codes for CASSPLDKVYEQYF. Using reference TRBV18 and TRBJ2-7 for the parts outside the CDR3, the full variable domain is NAGVMQNPRHLVRRRGQEARLRCSPMKGHSHVYWYRQLPEEGLKFMVYLQKENIIDESGMPKERFSAEFPKEGPSILRIQQVVRGDSAAYFCASSPLDKVYEQYFGPGTRLTVT.

This chain connects TRBV11-2 to TRBJ2-1, with 8 bases fitting TRBD2. Germline lookup yields CDR1 SGHAT and CDR2 FQNNGV. Trimming at V came to 6 bases and at J to 5 bases, leaving 9 bases not matched to a gene. There are 15 residues in the CDR3. The CDR3 sequence: CASRRKRESDNEQFF. As DNA, the CDR3 is TGTGCCAGCAGAAGGAAGCGGGAGTCTGACAATGAGCAGTTCTTC.